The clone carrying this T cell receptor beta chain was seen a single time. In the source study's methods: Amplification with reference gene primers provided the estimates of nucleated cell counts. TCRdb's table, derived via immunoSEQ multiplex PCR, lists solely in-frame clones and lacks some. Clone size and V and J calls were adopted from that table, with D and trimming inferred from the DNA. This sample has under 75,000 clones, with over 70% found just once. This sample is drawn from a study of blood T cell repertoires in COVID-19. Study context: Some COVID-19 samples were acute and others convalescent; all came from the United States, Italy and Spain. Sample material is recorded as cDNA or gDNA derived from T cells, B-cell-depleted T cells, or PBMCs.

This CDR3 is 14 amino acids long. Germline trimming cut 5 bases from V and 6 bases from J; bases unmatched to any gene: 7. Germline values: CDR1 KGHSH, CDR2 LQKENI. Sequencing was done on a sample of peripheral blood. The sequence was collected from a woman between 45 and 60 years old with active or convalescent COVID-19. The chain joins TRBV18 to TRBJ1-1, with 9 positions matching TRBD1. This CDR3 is CASSTGQGRAEAFF. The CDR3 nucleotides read TGTGCCAGCTCAACGGGACAGGGAAGGGCTGAAGCTTTCTTT.